Listed here are 30 T cell receptor beta chains from one sample, sequenced in a study of cytomegalovirus exposure and HLA in healthy donors. PCR was performed using 60 Vbeta and 13 Jbeta primers. Generated by immunoSEQ multiplex PCR, the TCRdb table keeps only in-frame clones and is missing some. This sample carries over 150,000 clones, roughly four fifths of them seen once, and the ten largest clones take under 5%. Sequenced input: PBMCs. All receptors come from a man aged 18 to 30 in good health and CMV-seronegative.

The CDR3 reads CASSQAAGGNTEAFF. CDR3 bases: TGTGCCAGCAGCCAAGCCGCAGGGGGGAACACTGAAGCTTTCTTT. The chain carries TRBV14 and TRBJ1-1; 7 nucleotides line up with TRBD1. V shed 1 base, J shed 1 base, and the junction held 3 bases outside the gene matches. The CDR3 covers 15 residues. Germline V gene data show CDR1 as SGHDN and CDR2 as FVKESK.

This chain uses TRBV7-9 with TRBJ1-4; 7 bases line up with TRBD1. CDR1 and CDR2 (germline): SEHNR, FQNEAQ (reference sequence). There are 15 residues in the CDR3. V lost 5 bases, J lost 5 bases, and 8 bases stayed unmatched. The CDR3 protein is CASSPDRAPNEKLFF. In nucleotides, the CDR3 is TGTGCCAGCAGCCCAGACAGGGCCCCGAATGAAAAACTGTTTTTT.

V usage is TRBV7-2 and J usage is TRBJ1-2; a possible D gene is TRBD1 (6 bases). Germline loops: CDR1 SGHTA, CDR2 FQGNSA. The CDR3 is made up of 13 amino acids. Trimming removed 2 bases at V and 6 bases at J, with 10 bases between. The CDR3, as DNA: TGTGCCAGCAGCTTAAGGGACATTGATGGCTACACCTTC. This codes for CASSLRDIDGYTF.

This clone was counted once. The chain recombines TRBV4-1 with TRBJ2-2, with 7 bases fitting TRBD1. The CDR3 totals 14 residues. Per germline, CDR1 MGHRA and CDR2 YSYEKL. The junction had 4 bases not matched to a gene; V was cut back by 5 bases and J by 4 bases. This CDR3 reads CASSKGTATGELFF. The CDR3 DNA is TGCGCCAGCAGCAAGGGGACAGCCACCGGGGAGCTGTTTTTT.

The chain couples TRBV7-2 to TRBJ2-1, with a possible D match to TRBD1 (5 bases). CDR3 length equals 14 residues. The ends were cut back, 1 base at V and 8 bases at J, with 12 bases in the middle. The germline CDR1 and CDR2 sequences are SGHTA and FQGNSA. DNA for the CDR3: TGTGCCAGCAGCTTAGGGGGCTCAGTCTATGAGCAGTTCTTC. It encodes CASSLGGSVYEQFF.

The chain uses TRBV19 and TRBJ2-2, with D hard to call. CDR1 and CDR2 from the germline V gene are LNHDA and SQIVND (reference sequence). Trimming pared 5 bases from V and 0 bases from J, leaving 10 bases between. The CDR3 extends over 15 amino acids. CDR3 protein: CASSEEATNTGELFF. CDR3 bases: TGTGCCAGTAGTGAGGAAGCAACGAACACCGGGGAGCTGTTTTTT.

On this clone: Relative to the germline gene, one junction end is altered; a read error may explain this. In DNA form, the CDR3 reads TGTGCTAGCAGCTTAGTGCCGGGAGTCACCGGGGAGCTGTTTTTT. This translates into CASSLVPGVTGELFF. The V and J genes are TRBV7-7 and TRBJ2-2, with D maybe TRBD2 (6 bases). From germline, CDR1 is SSHAT and CDR2 FNYEAQ (reference sequence). There are 15 residues in the CDR3.

The genes are TRBV10-3 and TRBJ2-5; D is unresolved. The CDR3 loop spans 15 amino acids. Trimming removed 7 bases from V and 4 bases from J, with 19 bases in between. Germline CDR1 is ENHRY and CDR2 is SYGVKD. CDR3: CAITPAPGGGETQYF. DNA for the CDR3: TGTGCCATCACTCCAGCCCCTGGCGGTGGAGAGACCCAGTACTTC.

About this clone: One junction end disagrees with the germline gene, perhaps due to a read error. The chain employs TRBV7-9 and TRBJ2-7, with a tentative D call TRBD2 (5 bases). The CDR3 is 16 residues long. Germline V CDR1 and CDR2: SEHNR, FQNEAQ (reference sequence). CDR3 region: CSSSLGPRDLGDEQYF. The CDR3 region has the DNA TGTTCCAGCAGCTTAGGGCCCCGGGATTTAGGCGACGAGCAGTACTTC.

The chain links TRBV4-1 to TRBJ2-1, with D unclear. Germline-derived CDR1 and CDR2 are MGHRA and YSYEKL. This CDR3 region has 11 residues. The V end was cut by 0 bases, the J end by 10 bases, with 4 bases between. CDR3 sequence: CASSQDLEQFF. The CDR3 DNA reads as TGCGCCAGCAGCCAAGATCTCGAGCAGTTCTTC.

The V gene is TRBV10-3, the J gene TRBJ2-3; the match to TRBD1 covers 7 bases. The CDR3 consists of 14 residues. Germline CDR1 is ENHRY and CDR2 is SYGVKD. V shed 6 bases, J shed 3 bases, and the junction held 6 bases outside the gene matches. CDR3 nucleotides: TGTGCCATCAGCCCGGGACAGTTGACAGATACGCAGTATTTT. This encodes CAISPGQLTDTQYF.

This rearrangement joins TRBV6-5 to TRBJ2-1; D possibly corresponds to TRBD2 (5 bases). The germline V gene encodes CDR1 MNHEY and CDR2 SVGAGI. The CDR3 spans 14 residues. Trimming removed 0 bases from V and 5 bases from J, with 8 bases in between. The CDR3 region is CASSYSPGDNEQFF. In DNA form, the CDR3 reads TGTGCCAGCAGTTACTCCCCCGGGGACAATGAGCAGTTCTTC.

The chain links TRBV7-8 to TRBJ1-6; maybe TRBD1 (5 bases). Germline assignment: CDR1 SGHVS and CDR2 FQNEAQ. The length of the CDR3 is 15 residues. Trimming stripped 3 bases from V and 3 bases from J, with 9 bases between. CDR3 amino acids: CASSLRGGYNSPLHF. CDR3 bases: TGTGCCAGCAGCTTGCGGGGGGGCTATAATTCACCCCTCCACTTT.

The chain joins TRBV7-9 to TRBJ2-7; 9 bases fit TRBD2. The CDR3 totals 14 residues. Germline V gives CDR1 SEHNR, CDR2 FQNEAQ (reference sequence). V lost 11 bases and J lost 3; bases outside the gene matches: 11. CDR3 sequence (DNA): TGTGCCGGCCTTCTAGCGGGACACCACTACGAGCAGTACTTC. Its protein is CAGLLAGHHYEQYF.

This chain joins TRBV6-1 and TRBJ2-7; the D gene is possibly TRBD1 (6 bases). V gave up 4 bases and J gave up 3 bases, with 13 bases separating them. There are 14 residues in the CDR3. CDR1 and CDR2 (germline): MNHNS, SASEGT. The CDR3, as DNA: TGTGCCAGCAGTGGCCTGACCAGGGGCTACGAGCAGTACTTC. This translates into CASSGLTRGYEQYF.

This sequence joins TRBV18 and TRBJ2-1, with 7 bases matching TRBD2. Unmatched junction bases numbered 5, after V lost 3 bases and J lost 9 bases. This CDR3 is built from 13 residues. Germline V CDR1 and CDR2: KGHSH, LQKENI. CDR3 in amino acids: CASSPKAGFEQFF. DNA of the CDR3: TGTGCCAGCTCACCGAAAGCGGGGTTTGAGCAGTTCTTC.

The chain joins TRBV18 to TRBJ1-1; TRBD1 aligns across 7 bases. Trimming removed 6 bases from V and 6 bases from J; junction bases left unmatched: 7. The germline V gene encodes CDR1 KGHSH and CDR2 LQKENI. This CDR3 spans 13 amino acids. In nucleotides, the CDR3 is TGTGCCAGCTCCATTAAACAGGGGTCTGAAGCTTTCTTT. It is translated as CASSIKQGSEAFF.

The chain carries TRBV5-1 and TRBJ1-1; a weak D match, TRBD1 (6 bases). The V and J ends lost 2 bases and 4 bases respectively, with 12 bases between them. The germline V gene encodes CDR1 SGHRS and CDR2 YFSETQ. There are 14 residues in the CDR3. The CDR3 DNA follows: TGCGCCAGCAGCTTAGACCAGGGGACCACTGAAGCTTTCTTT. It codes for CASSLDQGTTEAFF.

The V gene is TRBV9, the J gene TRBJ1-1; possibly TRBD1 for D (6 bases). V was shortened by 4 bases and J by 8 bases, with 21 bases between the two germline ends. Germline-derived CDR1 and CDR2 are SGDLS and YYNGEE. This CDR3 has 15 residues. The CDR3 DNA reads as TGTGCCAGCAGCCCTGGGACACTGGGGAAGATCGAAGCTTTCTTT. Translation gives CASSPGTLGKIEAFF.

V usage is TRBV5-4 and J usage is TRBJ2-5; D may be TRBD2 (6 bases). V was pared by 4 bases and J by 3 bases, with 19 bases between. Germline V lookup: CDR1 SGHNT, CDR2 YYREEE (reference sequence). This CDR3 has 16 residues. The DNA for the CDR3 is TGTGCCAGCAGCATGGGAGGTTCGAGGAAAGAAGAGACCCAGTACTTC. It yields the protein CASSMGGSRKEETQYF.

The table lists this clone with a few counts. This chain joins TRBV7-2 and TRBJ2-4; 12 nucleotides match TRBD2. Losses at the gene ends were 1 base for V and 7 bases for J; bases not matched to a gene: 5. This CDR3 is 16 amino acids long. Germline CDR1 and CDR2: SGHTA and FQGNSA. The CDR3 DNA sequence: TGTGCCAGCAGCTTAGAACTAGCGGGAGGATGGAACATTCAGTACTTC. It yields the protein CASSLELAGGWNIQYF. Complete variable domain (other parts from reference TRBV7-2 and TRBJ2-4): GAGVSQSPSNKVTEKGKDVELRCDPISGHTALYWYRQSLGQGLEFLIYFQGNSAPDKSGLPSDRFSAERTGGSVSTLTIQRTQQEDSAVYLCASSLELAGGWNIQYFGAGTRLSVL.

The rearrangement joins TRBV27 to TRBJ2-7; a possible D gene is TRBD2 (7 bases). CDR1 MNHEY and CDR2 SMNVEV come from the germline V gene (reference sequence). This CDR3 spans 16 amino acids. The V gene lost 8 bases and the J gene lost 2 bases, with 22 bases spanning the gap. The CDR3 nucleotides are TGTGCCAGCTATTCTAAGGGGGGGCCGAGCCCCTACGAGCAGTACTTC. Its translation: CASYSKGGPSPYEQYF.

This clone was recorded a few times. The genes are TRBV10-3 and TRBJ2-7; TRBD1 is a possible D gene (7 bases). The V end was cut by 4 bases, the J end by 3 bases, with 19 bases between. This CDR3 comprises 16 residues. Germline V gives CDR1 ENHRY, CDR2 SYGVKD. CDR3 loop: CAISGGVTGQHYEQYF. In DNA form, the CDR3 reads TGTGCCATCAGTGGGGGGGTAACGGGACAGCACTACGAGCAGTACTTC.

The chain couples TRBV7-2 to TRBJ1-5; D gene ambiguous. The CDR3 spans 14 residues. Germline V gene lookup returns CDR1 SGHTA and CDR2 FQGNSA. V was cut by 1 base and J by 4 bases, with 8 bases left in between. The CDR3 is CASSLDGQNQPQHF. The DNA of the CDR3 is TGTGCCAGCAGCTTAGATGGGCAGAATCAGCCCCAGCATTTT. The whole variable domain, filled in from reference TRBV7-2 and TRBJ1-5, reads GAGVSQSPSNKVTEKGKDVELRCDPISGHTALYWYRQSLGQGLEFLIYFQGNSAPDKSGLPSDRFSAERTGGSVSTLTIQRTQQEDSAVYLCASSLDGQNQPQHFGDGTRLSIL.

The CDR3 protein is CASSPGTVNTEAFF. CDR3 coding DNA: TGTGCCAGCTCACCAGGGACAGTGAACACTGAAGCTTTCTTT. The rearrangement links TRBV18 to TRBJ1-1; 7 bases align to TRBD1. The CDR3 contains 14 residues. CDR1 and CDR2 (germline): KGHSH, LQKENI. Trimming removed 2 bases from V and 0 bases from J; junction bases left unmatched: 0.

The chain uses TRBV11-3 and TRBJ2-7; D gene unclear. Germline V gene data show CDR1 as SGHNT and CDR2 as YENEEA. The CDR3 totals 13 residues. The germline V and J ends were trimmed by 5 bases and 3 bases, with 11 bases remaining between them. CDR3 region: CASSLSDNYEQYF. CDR3 DNA sequence: TGTGCCAGCAGCCTCAGCGATAACTACGAGCAGTACTTC. Variable domain in full (rest from reference TRBV11-3 and TRBJ2-7): EAGVVQSPRYKIIEKKQPVAFWCNPISGHNTLYWYLQNLGQGPELLIRYENEEAVDDSQLPKDRFSAERLKGVDSTLKIQPAELGDSAVYLCASSLSDNYEQYFGPGTRLTVT.

This clone was detected only a few times. CDR3 residues: CASSWTGAGGTEAFF. CDR3 nucleotides: TGCGCCAGCAGCTGGACAGGGGCGGGGGGCACTGAAGCTTTCTTT. J is TRBJ1-1 and V is TRBV4-3; 9 nucleotides agree with TRBD1. The CDR3 length is 15 residues. Trimming removed 5 bases from V and 4 bases from J; junction bases left unmatched: 8. Per the germline V gene, CDR1 is LGHNA and CDR2 is YSLEER.

CDR3 loop: CASRSPRDYTDTQYF. CDR3 bases: TGTGCCAGCAGATCCCCCCGGGACTACACAGATACGCAGTATTTT. The V and J genes are TRBV6-5 and TRBJ2-3, with 7 bases fitting TRBD2. The CDR3 consists of 15 residues. The ends lost 6 bases at V and 2 bases at J; junction bases unmatched: 8. In germline, CDR1 is MNHEY, CDR2 SVGAGI.

This rearrangement joins TRBV11-3 to TRBJ2-2, with D uncertain. Per the germline V gene, CDR1 is SGHNT and CDR2 is YENEEA. CDR3 length: 12 amino acids. V was cut by 5 bases and J by 6 bases, with 7 bases left in between. The CDR3 loop is CASSPPPGELFF. The CDR3 nucleotides are TGTGCCAGCAGCCCTCCTCCCGGGGAGCTGTTTTTT.

The V call is TRBV2, the J call TRBJ2-1, with a possible D match to TRBD2 (5 bases). The V end was cut by 5 bases, the J end by 0 bases, with 17 bases between. This CDR3 has 17 residues. Germline V CDR1 and CDR2: SNHLY, FYNNEI. The CDR3 is CASSPTIPGGSYNEQFF. The CDR3 nucleotides are TGTGCCAGCAGTCCGACTATTCCAGGAGGCTCCTACAATGAGCAGTTCTTC.